Many counts were recorded for the clone carrying this T cell receptor beta chain. TCRdb passed the 5' RACE reads through MiXCR, listing each CDR3 protein once. Of about 18,000 distinct CDR3 sequences listed, about 11% are singletons. The data belong to a study of neurological immune-mediated disorders. Unmatched junction bases numbered 16, after V lost 6 bases and J lost 0 bases. Germline CDR1 reads SNHLY; CDR2 reads FYNNEI. This CDR3 has 19 amino acids. The sample comprised CD8+ T cells from blood. The chain employs TRBV2 and TRBJ2-7; 11 bases map to TRBD2. This TCR was recovered from a woman aged 45 to 65 in good health. CDR3 DNA sequence: TGTGCCAGCAGCGTCTCGGGACCCCGGACTAGCGGGCCCTCCTACGAGCAGTACTTC. Residues: CASSVSGPRTSGPSYEQYF.